The 31 T cell receptor beta chains listed next were all sequenced from one sample in a study of blood T cell repertoires in COVID-19 (dated by TCRdb to 2018 to 2020). Library preparation was by the immunoSEQ multiplex PCR assay. As stored in TCRdb, this immuneACCESS dataset retains in-frame rearrangements with V and J assigned. A fraction of the clones does not appear; measured against another copy, unresolved V genes explain less than half of the discrepancy, and the remainder lacks a known reason. Across this sample there are 200,000 to 300,000 clones, with approximately 89% seen only once. Clones ranked in the top ten supply 0.95% to 1.5% of the sample. The material sequenced was PBMCs or T cells enriched from blood (not recorded which). The source is a woman aged 40-49 years with acute COVID-19.

This clone was recorded once. The CDR3: CASSLSAGNTIYF. CDR3 DNA sequence: TGTGCCAGCAGTTTAAGCGCCGGAAACACCATATATTTT. The genes are TRBV12-3 or TRBV12-4 and TRBJ1-3; D remains ambiguous. The CDR3 totals 13 residues. V was clipped by 2 bases and J by 4 bases, with 6 bases between them.

The CDR3 DNA is TGTGCCAGCAGTCCGCCGGGACAGGGGGCTGGAAACACCATATATTTT. Its translation: CASSPPGQGAGNTIYF. The J gene is TRBJ1-3, the V gene TRBV28; TRBD1 agrees at 11 bases. This CDR3 region has 16 residues. CDR1 is MDHEN, CDR2 SYDVKM, per germline. Losses at the gene ends were 5 bases for V and 2 bases for J; bases not matched to a gene: 5.

The CDR3 region is CASSQVERNEQFF. The CDR3 nucleotides read TGTGCCAGCAGCCAAGTAGAACGCAATGAGCAGTTCTTC. This sequence joins TRBV3-1 (or the pseudogene TRBV3-2) and TRBJ2-1; D unresolved. The CDR3 covers 13 residues. The V end was cut by 1 base, the J end by 6 bases, with 7 bases between. Germline V CDR1 and CDR2: LGHDT, YNNKEL (reference sequence).

The chain joins TRBV6-5 to TRBJ2-7; D not resolved. V was shortened by 2 bases and J by 0 bases, with 14 bases between the two germline ends. The length of the CDR3 is 16 residues. Per the germline V gene, CDR1 is MNHEY and CDR2 is SVGAGI. The CDR3 region is CASSYGWAPLSYEQYF. The DNA for the CDR3 is TGTGCCAGCAGTTACGGATGGGCTCCCCTCTCCTACGAGCAGTACTTC.

The chain is built from TRBV6-5 and TRBJ1-2, with D maybe TRBD1 (5 bases). Trimming cost V 0 bases and J 5 bases, with 13 bases left between them. The CDR3 contains 15 residues. The germline V gene has CDR1 MNHEY and CDR2 SVGAGI. The CDR3 nucleotides are TGTGCCAGCAGTTACTCAGGGCCGGGACTTTATGGCTACACCTTC. Translating it yields CASSYSGPGLYGYTF.

This chain links TRBV6-4 with TRBJ2-3; maybe TRBD2 (6 bases). The germline V gene encodes CDR1 MRHNA and CDR2 SNTAGT. The V end was cut by 2 bases, the J end by 0 bases, with 9 bases between. The CDR3 consists of 15 residues. The CDR3 region has the DNA TGTGCCAGCAGTGACGGGGCGGGAAGCACAGATACGCAGTATTTT. Translation gives CASSDGAGSTDTQYF.

The count of this clone is one. V usage is TRBV6-5 and J usage is TRBJ1-4, with D unclear. V dropped 7 bases and J dropped 8 bases, with 20 bases sitting between them. The CDR3 is 15 residues long. Germline loops: CDR1 MNHEY, CDR2 SVGAGI. Here the CDR3 DNA reads TGTGCCAGCAAGTTGGAGGTAGCGGTTCAAGAAAAACTGTTTTTT. This codes for CASKLEVAVQEKLFF.

V gene TRBV11-2 combines with J gene TRBJ2-1; a possible D gene is TRBD2 (6 bases). Germline CDR1 SGHAT, CDR2 FQNNGV. This CDR3 is 16 amino acids long. Trimming pared 6 bases from V and 3 bases from J, leaving 18 bases between. CDR3 residues: CASSEALGSGYNEQFF. The CDR3 coding sequence is TGTGCCAGCAGTGAGGCCCTTGGTAGCGGCTACAATGAGCAGTTCTTC.

This clone was recorded once. The chain carries TRBV5-8 and TRBJ1-4, with 9 bases aligning to TRBD1. Germline values: CDR1 SGHTS, CDR2 YDEGEE. This CDR3 has 15 residues. The V segment lost 0 bases and the J segment 8 bases; nucleotides outside the gene matches: 5. The CDR3 sequence is CASSLEGQGGEKLFF. CDR3 DNA: TGTGCCAGCAGCTTGGAGGGACAGGGAGGGGAAAAACTGTTTTTT. The entire variable domain, with the rest obtained from reference TRBV5-8 and TRBJ1-4, is as follows: EAGVTQSPTHLIKTRGQQATLRCSPISGHTSVYWYQQALGLGLQFLLWYDEGEERNRGNFPPRFSGRQFPNYSSELNVNALELEDSALYLCASSLEGQGGEKLFFGSGTQLSVL.

The J gene is TRBJ2-7, the V gene TRBV5-6; 9 bases agree with TRBD2. After removal of 4 bases from V and 2 bases from J, the junction contained 7 bases not matched to a gene. The germline gives CDR1 SGHDT, CDR2 YYEEEE. The CDR3 totals 15 residues. In DNA form, the CDR3 reads TGTGCCAGCAGCCAAGCTAGCGGGATCGCCTACGAGCAGTACTTC. Its translation: CASSQASGIAYEQYF. Supplemented by reference TRBV5-6 and TRBJ2-7, the full variable domain reads DAGVTQSPTHLIKTRGQQVTLRCSPKSGHDTVSWYQQALGQGPQFIFQYYEEEERQRGNFPDRFSGHQFPNYSSELNVNALLLGDSALYLCASSQASGIAYEQYFGPGTRLTVT.

The rearrangement uses TRBV11-2 and TRBJ1-4; the match to TRBD1 covers 7 bases. The V segment lost 5 bases and the J segment 7 bases; nucleotides outside the gene matches: 16. The CDR3 is 17 residues long. Germline CDR1 is SGHAT and CDR2 is FQNNGV. This CDR3 reads CASSVAGGRTGGEKLFF. CDR3 coding DNA: TGTGCCAGCAGCGTAGCCGGGGGTCGGACAGGTGGTGAAAAACTGTTTTTT.

The chain carries TRBV24-1 and TRBJ2-3, with 9 nucleotides matching TRBD1. The CDR3 length is 17 residues. The V gene end was trimmed by 3 bases and the J gene end by 0 bases; junction bases not matched to a gene: 6. Per germline, CDR1 KGHDR and CDR2 SFDVKD. The CDR3 spells CATSDIQGAPSTDTQYF. Here the CDR3 DNA reads TGTGCCACCAGTGATATACAGGGGGCCCCTAGCACAGATACGCAGTATTTT.

V gene TRBV3-1 (or the pseudogene TRBV3-2) combines with J gene TRBJ1-4, with TRBD1 identical over 10 bases. Germline assignment: CDR1 LGHDT and CDR2 YNNKEL (reference sequence). The CDR3 has 16 residues. The trim removed 2 bases at V and 6 bases at J, leaving 6 bases unmatched. CDR3 coding DNA: TGTGCCAGCAGCCAATCTGGCGGGACAGGGGATGAAAAACTGTTTTTT. Its protein product is CASSQSGGTGDEKLFF.

The chain has TRBV2 and TRBJ1-2; TRBD1 is a possible D gene (5 bases). This CDR3 is built from 14 residues. Trimming pared 2 bases from V and 4 bases from J, leaving 11 bases between. CDR1 is SNHLY, CDR2 FYNNEI, per germline. The CDR3: CASSELGGVYGYTF. The CDR3 DNA follows: TGTGCCAGCAGTGAATTAGGAGGGGTCTATGGCTACACCTTC.

This sequence joins TRBV5-4 and TRBJ1-4; tentatively, D is TRBD1 (5 bases). The CDR3 sequence is 14 residues long. Germline lookup yields CDR1 SGHNT and CDR2 YYREEE (reference sequence). V was trimmed by 1 base and J by 4 bases, leaving 8 bases between them. The CDR3 DNA reads as TGTGCCAGCAGCTTGTTCCAGGGTAATGAAAAACTGTTTTTT. This gives the protein CASSLFQGNEKLFF.

The V gene is TRBV5-1, the J gene TRBJ1-1; D is perhaps TRBD1 (6 bases). The CDR3 extends over 13 amino acids. V was pared by 0 bases and J by 6 bases, with 9 bases between. Germline assignment: CDR1 SGHRS and CDR2 YFSETQ. This CDR3 reads CASSLGGGPEAFF. The CDR3 DNA reads TGCGCCAGCAGCTTGGGAGGGGGACCTGAAGCTTTCTTT. The whole variable domain, remainder taken from reference TRBV5-1 and TRBJ1-1, is KAGVTQTPRYLIKTRGQQVTLSCSPISGHRSVSWYQQTPGQGLQFLFEYFSETQRNKGNFPGRFSGRQFSNSRSEMNVSTLELGDSALYLCASSLGGGPEAFFGQGTRLTVV.

The chain links TRBV27 to TRBJ2-5; D unresolved. There are 13 residues in the CDR3. Germline V gene lookup returns CDR1 MNHEY and CDR2 SMNVEV (reference sequence). Trimming stripped 5 bases from V and 5 bases from J, with 12 bases between. This CDR3 reads CASSPYGRETQYF. CDR3 in DNA: TGTGCCAGCAGTCCTTATGGCAGGGAGACCCAGTACTTC.

V is TRBV7-2 and J is TRBJ2-7; 11 nucleotides align to TRBD2. In germline, CDR1 is SGHTA, CDR2 FQGNSA. After removal of 5 bases from V and 2 bases from J, the junction contained 8 bases not matched to a gene. This CDR3 region has 16 residues. CDR3 region: CASSTTSGRGPYEQYF. As DNA, the CDR3 is TGTGCCAGCAGCACCACTAGCGGGAGAGGCCCCTACGAGCAGTACTTC. The entire variable domain, with the rest obtained from reference TRBV7-2 and TRBJ2-7, is as follows: GAGVSQSPSNKVTEKGKDVELRCDPISGHTALYWYRQSLGQGLEFLIYFQGNSAPDKSGLPSDRFSAERTGGSVSTLTIQRTQQEDSAVYLCASSTTSGRGPYEQYFGPGTRLTVT.

The chain links TRBV27 to TRBJ2-1, with 13 bases that match TRBD2. The length of the CDR3 is 14 residues. Looked up from germline, CDR1 is MNHEY and CDR2 is SMNVEV (reference sequence). V lost 4 bases to trimming and J lost 9 bases; unmatched junction nucleotides: 3. For the CDR3, the DNA is TGTGCCAGCAGTTATGGACTAGCGGGAGTTGAGCAGTTCTTC. This encodes CASSYGLAGVEQFF.

This clone was seen once. The chain links TRBV24-1 to TRBJ2-7; TRBD1 matches at 10 bases. The CDR3 runs 16 residues. With 4 bases clipped from V and 5 bases from J, the junction kept 10 bases outside the gene matches. Germline V lookup: CDR1 KGHDR, CDR2 SFDVKD. The CDR3 is CATSDSRQGARNEQYF. The CDR3 nucleotides are TGTGCCACCAGTGACTCCAGACAGGGGGCGAGGAACGAGCAGTACTTC.

Remarks on this clone: The same CDR3 arises from other DNA sequences in this sample as well. The chain has TRBV18 and TRBJ1-2, with 8 bases fitting TRBD1. Per the germline V gene, CDR1 is KGHSH and CDR2 is LQKENI. The CDR3 consists of 14 residues. The J segment lost 5 bases and the V segment lost 3 bases, leaving 5 bases of the junction unmatched. The CDR3: CASSPGQEGYGYTF. DNA of the CDR3: TGTGCCAGCTCACCGGGACAGGAGGGGTATGGCTACACCTTC. The full variable domain, rest sourced from reference TRBV18 and TRBJ1-2, is NAGVMQNPRHLVRRRGQEARLRCSPMKGHSHVYWYRQLPEEGLKFMVYLQKENIIDESGMPKERFSAEFPKEGPSILRIQQVVRGDSAAYFCASSPGQEGYGYTFGSGTRLTVV.

The chain employs TRBV2 and TRBJ2-3; 9 positions agree with TRBD2. The germline CDR1 and CDR2 sequences are SNHLY and FYNNEI. The CDR3 runs 14 residues. Losses at the gene ends were 6 bases for V and 6 bases for J; bases not matched to a gene: 7. The CDR3 loop reads CASSGGLASDTQYF. The CDR3 coding sequence is TGTGCCAGCAGCGGGGGACTAGCAAGTGATACGCAGTATTTT.

The V and J genes are TRBV5-1 and TRBJ1-3; D not certain. This CDR3 has 14 amino acids. Germline CDR1 reads SGHRS; CDR2 reads YFSETQ. V was trimmed by 1 base and J by 0 bases, leaving 5 bases between them. CDR3 in amino acids: CASSLSISGNTIYF. CDR3 coding DNA: TGCGCCAGCAGCTTGTCTATCTCTGGAAACACCATATATTTT.

This clone was picked up one time. The J gene is TRBJ1-1, the V gene TRBV9, with TRBD1 matching over 7 bases. Germline CDR1 and CDR2: SGDLS and YYNGEE. The CDR3 totals 13 residues. J was trimmed by 0 bases and V by 7 bases; bases with no gene match: 3. The CDR3 here is CASSGQLNTEAFF. In nucleotides, the CDR3 is TGTGCCAGCTCGGGACAGTTGAACACTGAAGCTTTCTTT.

This clone occurred once. CDR3 nucleotides: TGTGCCACCAGTGAAACCGGGACAGGGGATGAAAAACTGTTTTTT. It specifies CATSETGTGDEKLFF. The chain uses TRBV24-1 and TRBJ1-4, with 10 nucleotides matching TRBD1. Per germline, CDR1 KGHDR and CDR2 SFDVKD. The V gene end was trimmed by 4 bases and the J gene end by 6 bases; junction bases not matched to a gene: 4. This CDR3 region has 15 residues.

This clone came up once. The V gene is TRBV4-1, the J gene TRBJ2-1, with a weak D call TRBD2 (6 bases). V dropped 4 bases and J dropped 7 bases, with 14 bases sitting between them. The germline gives CDR1 MGHRA, CDR2 YSYEKL. The CDR3 is 14 residues long. CDR3 amino acids: CASSPRDSFNEQFF. The CDR3 bases are TGCGCCAGCAGCCCCCGGGACTCGTTTAATGAGCAGTTCTTC.

V and J are TRBV14 and TRBJ2-7, with 12 bases aligning to TRBD2. There are 16 residues in the CDR3. Trimming removed 2 bases from V and 6 bases from J; junction bases left unmatched: 8. CDR1 SGHDN and CDR2 FVKESK come from the germline V gene. In nucleotides, the CDR3 is TGTGCCAGCAGCCAAAGACCCCCTAGCGGGAGGGGCGAGCAGTACTTC. Protein sequence: CASSQRPPSGRGEQYF.

The genes are TRBV5-1 and TRBJ1-1; TRBD1 might be the D (5 bases). Germline loops: CDR1 SGHRS, CDR2 YFSETQ. V was shortened by 4 bases and J by 2 bases, with 9 bases between the two germline ends. The CDR3 sequence is 13 residues long. This CDR3 reads CASSETVNTEAFF. The CDR3 nucleotides read TGCGCCAGCAGCGAGACAGTTAACACTGAAGCTTTCTTT.

This sequence joins TRBV28 and TRBJ1-6; possible D gene TRBD1, 6 bases. The germline gives CDR1 MDHEN, CDR2 SYDVKM. This CDR3 has 16 amino acids. V was cut by 6 bases and J by 10 bases, with 22 bases left in between. The DNA of the CDR3 is TGTGCCAGCAGCCCTCCGACGAGACAGGAGAGGTCACCCCTCCACTTT. This sequence encodes CASSPPTRQERSPLHF.

V gene TRBV9 combines with J gene TRBJ1-2; D is possibly TRBD1 (5 bases). Deletions cut 0 bases from V and 3 bases from J, with 12 bases between. The CDR3 loop spans 15 amino acids. Germline V CDR1 and CDR2: SGDLS, YYNGEE. CDR3 sequence: CASSVVPGSDYGYTF. DNA for the CDR3: TGTGCCAGCAGCGTAGTTCCAGGGTCTGACTATGGCTACACCTTC.

The chain recombines TRBV27 with TRBJ2-3; 8 bases agree with TRBD2. Germline-derived CDR1 and CDR2 are MNHEY and SMNVEV (reference sequence). The CDR3 has 13 residues. Trimming removed 8 bases from V and 7 bases from J; junction bases left unmatched: 8. CDR3 DNA sequence: TGTGCCAGCTTCAGCGGGAGTGGAAATACGCAGTATTTT. This encodes CASFSGSGNTQYF.